The 19 T cell receptor beta chains reported below all come from one sample, sequenced in a study of shared clonotypes between healthy human individuals. TCRdb's table, derived via immunoSEQ multiplex PCR, lists solely in-frame clones and lacks some. The data show 2 million or so clones, about 95% seen once. The naive CD8 fraction comprised CD45RO-negative cells positively selected for CCR7 and excluded terminally differentiated effector memory CD45RA+ cells. Input material: naive CD8+ T cells sorted from blood. The receptor set was obtained from a young man in good health.

V is TRBV7-9 and J is TRBJ2-3, with a possible D match to TRBD2 (5 bases). Trimming cost V 3 bases and J 4 bases, with 20 bases left between them. This CDR3 comprises 17 residues. Germline V gene data show CDR1 as SEHNR and CDR2 as FQNEAQ (reference sequence). CDR3 residues: CASSLTLARLTSDTQYF. DNA of the CDR3: TGTGCCAGCAGCTTGACGCTAGCCCGCTTAACGTCAGATACGCAGTATTTT.

V usage is TRBV28 and J usage is TRBJ1-1; possibly TRBD1 for D (6 bases). V shed 6 bases and J shed 7 bases, with 18 bases lying between them. The CDR3 has 14 residues. CDR1 MDHEN and CDR2 SYDVKM come from the germline V gene. The CDR3 nucleotides are TGTGCCAGCAGCCCCGTTGGGGAAGGGGGTGAAGCTTTCTTT. The encoded protein is CASSPVGEGGEAFF.

The rearrangement joins TRBV5-6 to TRBJ1-5, with D unclear. V lost 1 base and J 2 bases, leaving 10 bases between the germline ends. The CDR3 has 15 residues. Germline loops: CDR1 SGHDT, CDR2 YYEEEE. CDR3 sequence: CASSLFTGGNQPQHF. The CDR3 DNA follows: TGTGCCAGCAGCTTGTTTACGGGTGGCAATCAGCCCCAGCATTTT.

Regarding this clone: Additional DNA sequences in this sample encode the identical CDR3. J is TRBJ2-7 and V is TRBV11-2, with 9 bases fitting TRBD1. The CDR3 is 14 amino acids. With 5 bases clipped from V and 3 bases from J, the junction kept 5 bases outside the gene matches. Germline values: CDR1 SGHAT, CDR2 FQNNGV. The CDR3 loop reads CASSLGTGSYEQYF. CDR3 DNA sequence: TGTGCCAGCAGCCTGGGGACAGGGAGCTACGAGCAGTACTTC.

The rearrangement uses TRBV7-6 and TRBJ1-6, with a weak D call TRBD1 (5 bases). V lost 6 bases and J 9 bases, leaving 15 bases between the germline ends. This CDR3 is 14 amino acids long. Germline values: CDR1 SGHVS, CDR2 FNYEAQ. CDR3 region: CASSPGGGGSPLHF. The CDR3, as DNA: TGTGCCAGCAGTCCCGGGGGGGGTGGTTCACCCCTCCACTTT.

The CDR3 region has the DNA TGCAGTGCTGGGGACCTTGAGCAGTTCTTC. It is translated as CSAGDLEQFF. The chain carries TRBV20-1 and TRBJ2-1, with D tentatively TRBD1 or TRBD2 (5 bases each). V gave up 5 bases and J gave up 9 bases, with 8 bases separating them. This CDR3 is 10 amino acids long. Germline values: CDR1 DFQATT, CDR2 SNEGSKA (reference sequence).

The genes are TRBV29-1 and TRBJ1-2; TRBD1 matches 8 bases. This CDR3 has 15 residues. Germline lookup yields CDR1 SQVTM and CDR2 ANQGSEA. The ends lost 8 bases at V and 4 bases at J; junction bases unmatched: 15. CDR3 loop: CSTAGGQATFYGYTF. The CDR3 bases are TGCAGCACTGCAGGGGGACAGGCGACCTTCTATGGCTACACCTTC.

This rearrangement joins TRBV4-1 to TRBJ1-6, with D uncertain. V gave up 1 base and J gave up 4 bases, with 17 bases separating them. Germline V gene lookup returns CDR1 MGHRA and CDR2 YSYEKL. The CDR3 totals 18 residues. The CDR3 bases are TGCGCCAGCAGCCAAGCTTGGGGAACGGACGCTTATAATTCACCCCTCCACTTT. This translates into CASSQAWGTDAYNSPLHF.

The CDR3 reads CASTLKGGNWLRAFF. The DNA for the CDR3 is TGTGCCAGTACCCTTAAGGGCGGAAATTGGCTGCGGGCTTTCTTT. V gene TRBV19 combines with J gene TRBJ1-1; D unclear. This CDR3 is built from 15 residues. Per germline, CDR1 LNHDA and CDR2 SQIVND (reference sequence). The V and J ends lost 7 bases and 11 bases respectively, with 26 bases between them.

This clone occurred once. The chain uses TRBV4-1 and TRBJ2-1, with unresolved D. V dropped 2 bases and J dropped 1 base, with 15 bases sitting between them. Germline V gives CDR1 MGHRA, CDR2 YSYEKL. The CDR3 consists of 17 residues. CDR3 DNA: TGCGCCAGCAGCCAACCCCTAGAGACCGATTCCTACAATGAGCAGTTCTTC. It is translated as CASSQPLETDSYNEQFF.

A note on this clone: An end of the junction does not agree with germline; a read error may underlie this. The rearrangement links TRBV7-8 to TRBJ2-7; possible D gene TRBD2, 5 bases. Germline assignment: CDR1 SGHVS and CDR2 FQNEAQ. The CDR3 loop spans 14 amino acids. CDR3 sequence (DNA): TGTGCCAGCAGCCTAGCAGACTTCTCCTACGAGCAGTACTTC. This codes for CASSLADFSYEQYF.

The V call is TRBV4-1, the J call TRBJ2-1, with TRBD1 identical over 9 bases. The germline V gene has CDR1 MGHRA and CDR2 YSYEKL. With 5 bases clipped from V and 7 bases from J, the junction kept 9 bases outside the gene matches. The CDR3 consists of 15 residues. The CDR3 nucleotides read TGCGCCAGCAGCTCGAGACAGGGGGACAAGAATGAGCAGTTCTTC. As protein: CASSSRQGDKNEQFF.

V and J are TRBV5-8 and TRBJ2-1; TRBD2 matches at 9 bases. J gave up 6 bases and V 4 bases, and 11 bases lay outside the gene matches. The CDR3 has 16 residues. Germline V gives CDR1 SGHTS, CDR2 YDEGEE. CDR3 DNA: TGTGCCAGCAGCCACAGGACTAGCGTAGCCAGCAATGAGCAGTTCTTC. Its translation is CASSHRTSVASNEQFF. The complete variable domain, with remaining parts taken from reference TRBV5-8 and TRBJ2-1, reads EAGVTQSPTHLIKTRGQQATLRCSPISGHTSVYWYQQALGLGLQFLLWYDEGEERNRGNFPPRFSGRQFPNYSSELNVNALELEDSALYLCASSHRTSVASNEQFFGPGTRLTVL.

The count of this clone is one. The rearrangement uses TRBV28 and TRBJ1-5, with D hard to call. Germline V gene sequence: CDR1 MDHEN, CDR2 SYDVKM. This CDR3 region has 13 residues. Between the trimmed V and J ends, which lost 8 bases and 2 bases, there was a span of 10 bases. CDR3 bases: TGTGCCAGCTTGAGGCCGGGCAATCAGCCCCAGCATTTT. Amino acids: CASLRPGNQPQHF.

V usage is TRBV29-1 and J usage is TRBJ1-1; 11 positions match TRBD1. The J segment lost 4 bases and the V segment lost 4 bases, leaving 11 bases of the junction unmatched. The CDR3 is 16 amino acids. Germline V gene lookup returns CDR1 SQVTM and CDR2 ANQGSEA. The CDR3 nucleotides read TGCAGCGTTGTATCCGGACAGGGGGCTCAGGGCACTGAAGCTTTCTTT. This translates into CSVVSGQGAQGTEAFF.

The rearrangement links TRBV10-3 to TRBJ2-5; TRBD2 matches at 12 bases. The CDR3 is 15 residues long. After removal of 7 bases from V and 5 bases from J, the junction contained 8 bases not matched to a gene. Germline V CDR1 and CDR2: ENHRY, SYGVKD. The CDR3 reads CAITRTSGVGETQYF. CDR3 in DNA: TGTGCCATCACCCGGACTAGCGGGGTGGGGGAGACCCAGTACTTC.

This clone has just a few counts. This rearrangement joins TRBV11-2 to TRBJ2-3, with unresolved D. Trimming took off 0 bases at V and 0 bases at J, with 10 bases between the two ends. The CDR3 totals 16 residues. Germline CDR1 reads SGHAT; CDR2 reads FQNNGV. The DNA of the CDR3 is TGTGCCAGCAGCTTAGATCTGGCGGCTAGCACAGATACGCAGTATTTT. As protein: CASSLDLAASTDTQYF. The whole variable domain, remainder taken from reference TRBV11-2 and TRBJ2-3, is EAGVAQSPRYKIIEKRQSVAFWCNPISGHATLYWYQQILGQGPKLLIQFQNNGVVDDSQLPKDRFSAERLKGVDSTLKIQPAKLEDSAVYLCASSLDLAASTDTQYFGPGTRLTVL.

CDR3 protein: CASSEVQTPIYGYTF. CDR3 DNA: TGTGCCAGCAGTGAAGTCCAGACACCGATCTATGGCTACACCTTC. The chain couples TRBV6-1 to TRBJ1-2; D is unresolved. The CDR3 is made up of 15 amino acids. In germline, CDR1 is MNHNS, CDR2 SASEGT. V shed 1 base and J shed 4 bases, with 13 bases lying between them.

The rearrangement links TRBV4-3 to TRBJ1-6; D is unresolved. V was clipped by 1 base and J by 7 bases, with 14 bases between them. Germline-derived CDR1 and CDR2 are LGHNA and YSLEER. The CDR3 covers 16 residues. CDR3 sequence reads: CASSQVYGSGNSPLHF. As DNA, the CDR3 is TGCGCCAGCAGCCAAGTATACGGGAGCGGCAATTCACCCCTCCACTTT.